The 31 T cell receptor beta chains below were found in one sample sequenced in a study of T cell repertoires in cytomegalovirus infection. One entry per CDR3 protein results from TCRdb running MiXCR on the reads. The sample consists of some 940,000 distinct CDR3 sequences, 25% to 40% of them appearing once. The antigens of these receptors remain unknown. Here the sequenced sample was cultured CD8+ T cells from PBMCs, taken from culture after CMV antigen stimulation. The receptor source for this set is a human donor in good health (CMV status not recorded). Some clones in this sample may be carry-over from other donors' samples.

The V and J genes are TRBV6-6 and TRBJ2-2; 10 bases match TRBD2. This CDR3 is 17 amino acids long. Germline CDR1 reads MNHNY; CDR2 reads SVGAGI (reference sequence). The J segment lost 5 bases and the V segment lost 0 bases, leaving 6 bases of the junction unmatched. CDR3 residues: CASSYSSLAGGTGELFF. The CDR3 nucleotides read TGTGCCAGCAGTTACTCGAGCTTAGCGGGGGGAACCGGGGAGCTGTTTTTT.

J is TRBJ2-2 and V is TRBV19, with D perhaps matching TRBD1 or TRBD2 (5 bases each). CDR3 length equals 14 residues. Trimming cost V 6 bases and J 1 base, with 9 bases left between them. Germline values: CDR1 LNHDA, CDR2 SQIVND (reference sequence). The CDR3 region is CASSGTLNTGELFF. In DNA form, the CDR3 reads TGTGCCAGTAGCGGGACCTTGAACACCGGGGAGCTGTTTTTT.

This clonotype came up a few times. The chain recombines TRBV6-5 with TRBJ1-4; no reliable D call. CDR1 is MNHEY and CDR2 is SVGAGI in the germline V gene. V was trimmed by 6 bases and J by 4 bases, leaving 12 bases between them. There are 14 residues in the CDR3. This CDR3 is CASRESTVNEKLFF. The CDR3 nucleotides are TGTGCCAGCAGGGAGTCTACGGTTAATGAAAAACTGTTTTTT.

Comment on this clonotype: This sequence may be a read error, since a much larger clone differs from it by one base. The chain employs TRBV6-1 and TRBJ2-3, with D hard to call. The germline gives CDR1 MNHNS, CDR2 SASEGT. This CDR3 is 15 amino acids long. The CDR3 here is CANSNEGSQGDTQYF. As DNA, the CDR3 is TGTGCCAACAGTAACGAAGGGTCGCAAGGAGATACGCAGTATTTT.

The chain couples TRBV6-2 or TRBV6-3 to TRBJ2-1; a possible D gene is TRBD1 (6 bases). The germline V gene has CDR1 MNHEY and CDR2 SVGEGT. V dropped 0 bases and J dropped 1 base, with 10 bases sitting between them. The CDR3 covers 16 residues. The CDR3 here is CASSYSTGLSYNEQFF. The CDR3 DNA is TGTGCCAGCAGTTACTCCACAGGGCTATCCTACAATGAGCAGTTCTTC.

This clonotype was detected a few times. This chain uses TRBV27 with TRBJ2-3, with 9 bases identical to TRBD2. V was clipped by 8 bases and J by 0 bases; unmatched bases: 12. The CDR3 extends over 17 amino acids. The V gene's germline CDR1 is MNHEY and CDR2 SMNVEV (reference sequence). The chain's CDR3 is CASCSGGPLGSTDTQYF. CDR3 nucleotides: TGTGCCAGCTGTAGCGGGGGACCACTAGGTAGCACAGATACGCAGTATTTT.

The chain combines TRBV6-6 with TRBJ2-7, with D perhaps TRBD2 (6 bases). Germline assignment: CDR1 MNHNY and CDR2 SVGAGI (reference sequence). The CDR3 is made up of 15 amino acids. Trimming pared 2 bases from V and 5 bases from J, leaving 16 bases between. The chain's CDR3 is CASSYGLALVDEQYF. The DNA for the CDR3 is TGTGCCAGCAGTTACGGGCTAGCGCTGGTCGACGAGCAGTACTTC.

This clonotype was seen more than once but under ten times. This chain joins TRBV6-1 and TRBJ2-2; 7 nucleotides align to TRBD2. Trimming removed 6 bases from V and 6 bases from J; junction bases left unmatched: 4. CDR1 is MNHNS, CDR2 SASEGT, per germline. The CDR3 sequence is 13 residues long. CDR3 sequence: CASRDAGAGELFF. CDR3 in DNA: TGTGCCAGCAGGGATGCGGGGGCCGGGGAGCTGTTTTTT.

V gene TRBV4-1 combines with J gene TRBJ2-5; D may correspond to TRBD1 or TRBD2 (5 bases each). The CDR3 runs to 16 residues. The V end was cut by 1 base, the J end by 4 bases, with 16 bases between. Germline assignment: CDR1 MGHRA and CDR2 YSYEKL. CDR3 sequence: CASSQVLRDHLETQYF. CDR3 nucleotide sequence: TGCGCCAGCAGCCAAGTCCTCCGGGACCACCTAGAGACCCAGTACTTC.

In its sample, this clonotype was seen a few times. The rearrangement joins TRBV4-1 to TRBJ2-1, with 10 bases identical to TRBD2. This CDR3 spans 17 amino acids. Germline trimming cut 0 bases from V and 6 bases from J; bases unmatched to any gene: 8. Germline V CDR1 and CDR2: MGHRA, YSYEKL. CDR3 DNA sequence: TGCGCCAGCAGCCAAGAAGGTCTAGCGGGGGAGCTCAATGAGCAGTTCTTC. This translates into CASSQEGLAGELNEQFF.

This clonotype was found a few times. The rearrangement uses TRBV6-2 or TRBV6-3 and TRBJ2-5; 8 nucleotides agree with TRBD1. The CDR3 covers 12 residues. The germline CDR1 and CDR2 sequences are MNHEY and SVGEGT. The V and J ends lost 10 bases and 4 bases, in that order; junction bases with no gene match: 5. For the CDR3, the DNA is TGTGCCACCCGGACAGGGCGAGAGACCCAGTACTTC. Encoded protein: CATRTGRETQYF.

This clonotype was seen at least ten times. The V gene is TRBV6-1, the J gene TRBJ2-7; 10 bases match TRBD1. The CDR3 consists of 16 residues. Unmatched junction bases numbered 8, after V lost 2 bases and J lost 4 bases. CDR1 and CDR2 from the germline V gene are MNHNS and SASEGT. In DNA form, the CDR3 reads TGTGCCAGCAGTGAAAGGGGACAGGGGAGCATGTACGAGCAGTACGTC. It yields the protein CASSERGQGSMYEQYV.

DNA for the CDR3: TGCGCCAGCAGCCAAACTGACAGGGATATATTCGATGAGCAGTTCTTC. This sequence encodes CASSQTDRDIFDEQFF. The chain couples TRBV4-3 to TRBJ2-1; 7 nucleotides align to TRBD1. V gave up 2 bases and J gave up 8 bases; unmatched junction bases: 12. Germline loops: CDR1 LGHNA, CDR2 YSLEER. CDR3 length equals 16 residues.

The CDR3 DNA sequence: TGTGCCAGCAGTCCCGCCCTCAGCGGAGGGTTCTATGGCTACACCTTC. It translates to CASSPALSGGFYGYTF. The gene calls are TRBV27 and TRBJ1-2, with D hard to call. Germline CDR1 reads MNHEY; CDR2 reads SMNVEV (reference sequence). The CDR3 is made up of 16 amino acids. The V and J ends lost 5 bases and 4 bases respectively, with 20 bases between them.

V and J are TRBV5-4 and TRBJ1-2; maybe TRBD1 (6 bases). This CDR3 is built from 15 residues. V was trimmed by 0 bases and J by 5 bases, leaving 14 bases between them. Germline V gives CDR1 SGHNT, CDR2 YYREEE (reference sequence). The CDR3 here is CASSLGWTVEYGYTF. In DNA form, the CDR3 reads TGTGCCAGCAGCTTGGGGTGGACAGTGGAATATGGCTACACCTTC.

The gene calls are TRBV12-3 or TRBV12-4 and TRBJ1-5; perhaps TRBD1 as D (6 bases). Trimming stripped 1 base from V and 6 bases from J, with 13 bases between. The CDR3 spans 15 residues. The CDR3 sequence: CASSLVSGVGQPQHF. The CDR3 nucleotides read TGTGCCAGCAGTTTAGTATCAGGGGTTGGTCAGCCCCAGCATTTT.

The gene calls are TRBV10-1 and TRBJ1-4; no clear D. Germline CDR1 reads WNHNN; CDR2 reads SYGVQD (reference sequence). V was shortened by 3 bases and J by 1 base, with 9 bases between the two germline ends. This CDR3 is 15 amino acids long. The CDR3 protein is CASSDHRGTNEKLFF. CDR3 sequence (DNA): TGCGCCAGCAGTGACCACCGGGGAACTAATGAAAAACTGTTTTTT.

The chain is built from TRBV7-1 and TRBJ2-3, with D perhaps matching TRBD2 (6 bases). TRBV7-1 falls under the ORF class, with uncertain function. Trimming took off 6 bases at V and 1 base at J, with 14 bases between the two ends. The CDR3 covers 15 residues. The CDR3 DNA is TGTGCCAGCAGACAAGGGACTCTTCGCACAGATACGCAGTATTTT. Translation: CASRQGTLRTDTQYF.

This clonotype was observed a handful of times. V usage is TRBV10-2 and J usage is TRBJ2-5; D call uncertain. V shed 2 bases and J shed 3 bases, with 10 bases lying between them. The length of the CDR3 is 14 residues. Germline V gene sequence: CDR1 WSHSY, CDR2 SAAADI. The CDR3 loop is CASSEGFDEETQYF. The CDR3 region has the DNA TGCGCCAGCAGTGAGGGGTTTGACGAAGAGACCCAGTACTTC.

This clonotype has only a few counts. The chain joins TRBV10-3 to TRBJ1-1; 7 bases agree with TRBD1. CDR1 and CDR2 from the germline V gene are ENHRY and SYGVKD. CDR3 size: 12 residues. V trimming: 6 bases; J trimming: 7 bases; junction bases outside the gene matches: 5. In DNA, the CDR3 is TGTGCCATCAGGACAGGGAATAATGAAGCTTTCTTT. This codes for CAIRTGNNEAFF.

In its sample, this clonotype was seen a few times. The chain is built from TRBV15 and TRBJ2-7; D tentatively fits TRBD1 or TRBD2 (5 bases each). Germline CDR1 and CDR2: LNHNV and YYDKDF (reference sequence). The length of the CDR3 is 16 residues. The germline V and J ends were trimmed by 6 bases and 5 bases, with 23 bases remaining between them. The CDR3 region is CATRPSRDALSDEQYF. The CDR3 DNA reads TGTGCCACCAGGCCTTCCCGGGACGCTCTGTCGGACGAGCAGTACTTC. Looking up the rest from reference TRBV15 and TRBJ2-7 gives the full variable domain: DAMVIQNPRYQVTQFGKPVTLSCSQTLNHNVMYWYQQKSSQAPKLLFHYYDKDFNNEADTPDNFQSRRPNTSFCFLDIRSPGLGDTAMYLCATRPSRDALSDEQYFGPGTRLTVT.

The chain recombines TRBV28 with TRBJ1-5; 7 nucleotides match TRBD1. The V gene's germline CDR1 is MDHEN and CDR2 SYDVKM. The CDR3 is 13 amino acids. The ends lost 7 bases at V and 6 bases at J; junction bases unmatched: 6. CDR3 sequence (DNA): TGTGCCAGCACTTTGACAGGGAGTCAGCCCCAGCATTTT. Translated: CASTLTGSQPQHF.

Turning to this clonotype: At one end the junction does not follow the germline gene, possibly because of a read error. This sequence joins TRBV4-1 and TRBJ2-1; the match to TRBD2 covers 16 bases. The CDR3 sequence is 20 residues long. Germline V gives CDR1 MGHRA, CDR2 YSYEKL. The CDR3 protein is CASSQDSGTSGGVHWGEQFF. CDR3 DNA: TGTGCCAGCAGCCAAGACTCCGGGACTAGCGGGGGGGTCCACTGGGGTGAGCAGTTCTTC.

The J gene is TRBJ2-5, the V gene TRBV25-1; D gene uncertain. There are 13 residues in the CDR3. CDR1 MGHDK and CDR2 SYGVNS come from the germline V gene. Trimming removed 8 bases at V and 2 bases at J, with 12 bases between. The CDR3 protein is CASLSTKQETQYF. DNA for the CDR3: TGTGCCAGCCTCTCGACAAAACAAGAGACCCAGTACTTC.

This clonotype has more than one count but fewer than ten. The V call is TRBV27, the J call TRBJ2-7; 8 bases line up with TRBD1. V dropped 3 bases and J dropped 5; count of bases not matched to a gene: 9. CDR1 is MNHEY and CDR2 is SMNVEV in the germline V gene (reference sequence). The CDR3 is 15 residues long. CDR3 sequence reads: CASSFTGQGPHEQYV. CDR3 bases: TGTGCCAGCAGTTTTACAGGACAGGGACCCCACGAGCAGTACGTC.

This chain links TRBV12-3 or TRBV12-4 with TRBJ1-5; D not resolved. Trimming cost V 2 bases and J 4 bases, with 9 bases left between them. The CDR3 runs 14 residues. The CDR3 coding sequence is TGTGCCAGCAGTTTACGCCCGGTGAATCAGCCCCAGCATTTT. As protein: CASSLRPVNQPQHF.

This clonotype has ten or more counts. The genes are TRBV7-2 and TRBJ1-5; D not resolved. Germline CDR1 and CDR2: SGHTA and FQGNSA. Trimming took 5 bases from V and 3 from J, leaving 8 bases between them. The length of the CDR3 is 13 residues. The CDR3 reads CASSEGYNQPQHF. In nucleotides, the CDR3 is TGTGCCAGCAGCGAGGGATACAATCAGCCCCAGCATTTT.

This clonotype occurred many times. The V and J genes are TRBV12-3 or TRBV12-4 and TRBJ2-7; D unresolved. Trimming shortened V by 5 bases and J by 0 bases, and 17 bases separated the two germline ends. The CDR3 consists of 16 residues. CDR3 sequence: CASSPEVLSSSYEQYF. The CDR3 DNA reads as TGTGCCAGCAGTCCGGAAGTCCTGTCGAGCTCCTACGAGCAGTACTTC.

The chain carries TRBV7-8 and TRBJ2-5; TRBD2 aligns across 15 bases. The CDR3 sequence is 16 residues long. Germline V gene lookup returns CDR1 SGHVS and CDR2 FQNEAQ. J lost 4 bases, V lost 5 bases, and 5 bases had no gene match. Here the CDR3 DNA reads TGTGCCAGCAGCCGGACTAGCGGGGGGGCGGGAGAGACCCAGTACTTC. It yields the protein CASSRTSGGAGETQYF. The full variable domain, with the rest looked up from reference TRBV7-8 and TRBJ2-5, is GAGVSQSPRYKVAKRGQDVALRCDPISGHVSLFWYQQALGQGPEFLTYFQNEAQLDKSGLPSDRFFAERPEGSVSTLKIQRTQQEDSAVYLCASSRTSGGAGETQYFGPGTRLLVL.

This clonotype was detected ten times or more. This sequence joins TRBV7-2 and TRBJ2-4; maybe TRBD1 (5 bases). The germline V gene has CDR1 SGHTA and CDR2 FQGNSA. The CDR3 covers 18 residues. V was trimmed by 8 bases and J by 0 bases, leaving 23 bases between them. CDR3 region: CASGAIDSYIIAKNIQYF. The CDR3 DNA reads TGTGCCAGCGGGGCGATTGACAGTTATATAATAGCCAAAAACATTCAGTACTTC.

In its sample, this clonotype was seen a few times. The chain couples TRBV24-1 to TRBJ2-2, with D perhaps being TRBD1 or TRBD2 (5 bases each). Trimming shortened V by 3 bases and J by 1 base, and 14 bases separated the two germline ends. This CDR3 region has 17 residues. Per the germline V gene, CDR1 is KGHDR and CDR2 is SFDVKD. The CDR3 coding sequence is TGTGCCACCAGTGATGGGACGACCCGGGGGAACACCGGGGAGCTGTTTTTT. Translated, it gives CATSDGTTRGNTGELFF.